These 18 T cell receptor beta chains share one sample of origin, sequenced in a study of brain T cells in children with intractable seizures. Using immunoSEQ multiplex PCR, the repertoire was profiled, and TCRdb retains in-frame clones only, with some absent. The data contain about 41,000 clones, over 75% of them singletons. Sample: peripheral blood, taken at surgery. These receptors originate from a girl between 2 and 10 years old with tuberous sclerosis and intractable seizures.

The genes are TRBV11-1 and TRBJ1-1; a possible D gene is TRBD1 (5 bases). Germline V gene data show CDR1 as SGHAT and CDR2 as FQDESV (reference sequence). The CDR3 length is 15 residues. V was trimmed by 5 bases and J by 2 bases, leaving 15 bases between them. As DNA, the CDR3 is TGTGCCAGCAGCCCCGCCGGGACCCCAAACACTGAAGCTTTCTTT. It is translated as CASSPAGTPNTEAFF.

The chain couples TRBV9 to TRBJ2-1, with D hard to call. This CDR3 has 12 residues. Deletions cut 3 bases from V and 5 bases from J, with 6 bases between. Per germline, CDR1 SGDLS and CDR2 YYNGEE. CDR3 residues: CASSALDNEQFF. As DNA, the CDR3 is TGTGCCAGCAGCGCCTTGGACAATGAGCAGTTCTTC. Using reference TRBV9 and TRBJ2-1 for the parts outside the CDR3, the full variable domain is DSGVTQTPKHLITATGQRVTLRCSPRSGDLSVYWYQQSLDQGLQFLIQYYNGEERAKGNILERFSAQQFPDLHSELNLSSLELGDSALYFCASSALDNEQFFGPGTRLTVL.

This clone has only a few counts. This chain uses TRBV4-1 with TRBJ2-7, with 9 bases fitting TRBD1. V lost 2 bases and J lost 5; bases outside the gene matches: 7. CDR1 is MGHRA, CDR2 YSYEKL, per germline. The CDR3 is 15 amino acids. The CDR3 sequence: CASSQSGQGGDEQYF. The CDR3 region has the DNA TGCGCCAGCAGCCAATCGGGACAGGGTGGCGACGAGCAGTACTTC.

This chain connects TRBV11-2 to TRBJ1-5; D not certain. CDR3 size: 13 residues. Trimming pared 1 base from V and 8 bases from J, leaving 9 bases between. Germline CDR1 and CDR2: SGHAT and FQNNGV. This chain's CDR3 is CASSLVHGEPQHF. In DNA form, the CDR3 reads TGTGCCAGCAGCTTAGTACACGGGGAGCCCCAGCATTTT.

The chain uses TRBV5-4 and TRBJ1-1; 8 nucleotides match TRBD1. Trimming took 4 bases from V and 4 from J; bases not matched to a gene: 6. The length of the CDR3 is 14 residues. Germline loops: CDR1 SGHNT, CDR2 YYREEE (reference sequence). The CDR3: CASSPGGAGTEAFF. The CDR3 DNA sequence: TGTGCCAGCAGCCCAGGGGGCGCAGGCACTGAAGCTTTCTTT.

The V gene is TRBV7-3, the J gene TRBJ1-5; no clear D gene. CDR1 SGHTA and CDR2 FQGTGA come from the germline V gene. The CDR3 spans 16 residues. Between the trimmed V and J ends, which lost 5 bases and 0 bases, there was a span of 14 bases. The DNA for the CDR3 is TGTGCCAGCAGCCTGGGTCCGTTTTATAGCAATCAGCCCCAGCATTTT. Protein: CASSLGPFYSNQPQHF.

The chain couples TRBV27 to TRBJ2-1; TRBD2 agrees at 10 bases. CDR3 length equals 16 residues. V gave up 4 bases and J gave up 4 bases; unmatched junction bases: 7. The germline V gene encodes CDR1 MNHEY and CDR2 SMNVEV (reference sequence). The chain's CDR3 is CASSWPAGGRYNEQFF. The DNA of the CDR3 is TGTGCCAGCAGTTGGCCAGCGGGGGGGCGGTACAATGAGCAGTTCTTC.

V and J are TRBV18 and TRBJ2-3; D remains ambiguous. From germline, CDR1 is KGHSH and CDR2 LQKENI. CDR3 length: 14 residues. Trimming removed 4 bases from V and 4 bases from J, with 12 bases in between. For the CDR3, the DNA is TGTGCCAGCTCACGCCAGGAATTTGCAGATACGCAGTATTTT. Translating it yields CASSRQEFADTQYF.

The chain is built from TRBV14 and TRBJ2-7, with a tentative D call TRBD2 (5 bases). The CDR3 totals 14 residues. Between the trimmed V and J ends, which lost 2 bases and 1 base, there was a span of 9 bases. Germline CDR1 and CDR2: SGHDN and FVKESK. CDR3 sequence: CASSQLGGSYEQYF. CDR3 DNA: TGTGCCAGCAGCCAATTAGGCGGGTCCTACGAGCAGTACTTC.

As DNA, the CDR3 is TGCGCCAGCAGCTTGTTTCGGACTCACCACAATGAGCAGTTCTTC. Its protein is CASSLFRTHHNEQFF. The V gene is TRBV5-1, the J gene TRBJ2-1, with D possibly matching TRBD2 (5 bases). CDR1 and CDR2 from the germline V gene are SGHRS and YFSETQ. The CDR3 length is 15 residues. Trimming removed 1 base from V and 5 bases from J, with 13 bases in between. The full variable domain, with the rest looked up from reference TRBV5-1 and TRBJ2-1, is KAGVTQTPRYLIKTRGQQVTLSCSPISGHRSVSWYQQTPGQGLQFLFEYFSETQRNKGNFPGRFSGRQFSNSRSEMNVSTLELGDSALYLCASSLFRTHHNEQFFGPGTRLTVL.

The table lists this clone with a count of one. This chain connects TRBV3-1 (or the pseudogene TRBV3-2) to TRBJ2-5; D may be TRBD1 (5 bases). This CDR3 is 12 amino acids long. Trimming left V 5 bases short and J 3 bases short, with 7 bases between. Germline CDR1 reads LGHDT; CDR2 reads YNNKEL (reference sequence). The CDR3 DNA follows: TGTGCCAGCAGCAGACAGAAAGAGACCCAGTACTTC. This gives the protein CASSRQKETQYF.

The chain links TRBV4-2 to TRBJ2-3, with D unclear. Germline loops: CDR1 LGHNA, CDR2 YNFKEQ. With 0 bases removed from V and 4 bases from J, the gap between germline ends came to 17 bases. CDR3 length: 17 residues. The chain's CDR3 is CASSQDDGRPRPDTQYF. The CDR3 coding sequence is TGTGCCAGCAGCCAAGACGACGGACGGCCGCGCCCAGATACGCAGTATTTT.

The rearrangement joins TRBV7-9 to TRBJ2-6; TRBD2 aligns across 7 bases. V shed 2 bases and J 4 bases; nucleotides not matched to a gene: 11. This CDR3 is built from 18 residues. Per the germline V gene, CDR1 is SEHNR and CDR2 is FQNEAQ (reference sequence). CDR3 residues: CASSLHGGSASGANVLTF. DNA of the CDR3: TGTGCCAGCAGCTTACACGGGGGGTCAGCGAGCGGGGCCAACGTCCTGACTTTC.

In this sample, this clone turned up a few times. The chain has TRBV5-4 and TRBJ2-7; no definite D call. CDR1 is SGHNT, CDR2 YYREEE, per germline (reference sequence). This CDR3 has 11 amino acids. Trimming pared 0 bases from V and 5 bases from J, leaving 3 bases between. The CDR3 is CASSLEHEQYF. The DNA of the CDR3 is TGTGCCAGCAGCTTGGAACACGAGCAGTACTTC.

This clone was seen a handful of times. In DNA form, the CDR3 reads TGTGCCAGCAGTGACAGTGACGGTAACTATGGCTACACCTTC. Translation: CASSDSDGNYGYTF. The genes are TRBV2 and TRBJ1-2, with D uncertain. Germline V gives CDR1 SNHLY, CDR2 FYNNEI. The CDR3 is 14 residues long. V lost 3 bases and J lost 1, with 9 bases in between.

J is TRBJ2-2 and V is TRBV6-5; 7 positions agree with TRBD2. Germline V CDR1 and CDR2: MNHEY, SVGAGI. The CDR3 is 13 amino acids. V lost 6 bases and J lost 7; bases outside the gene matches: 5. The CDR3 is CASSPREVGELFF. The CDR3 region has the DNA TGTGCCAGCAGCCCCCGGGAGGTCGGGGAGCTGTTTTTT.

This chain connects TRBV4-1 to TRBJ2-1; either TRBD1 or TRBD2 may fit D (5 bases each). The length of the CDR3 is 16 residues. From germline, CDR1 is MGHRA and CDR2 YSYEKL. Trimming removed 3 bases from V and 8 bases from J, with 20 bases in between. CDR3 sequence reads: CASSHGAQRTWDEQFF. The CDR3 region has the DNA TGCGCCAGCAGCCATGGAGCTCAGCGGACATGGGATGAGCAGTTCTTC.

This clone was counted a single time. This chain uses TRBV27 with TRBJ2-3; D may correspond to TRBD1 or TRBD2 (5 bases each). CDR3 length equals 13 residues. V lost 3 bases to trimming and J lost 2 bases, with 6 bases between them. Germline-derived CDR1 and CDR2 are MNHEY and SMNVEV (reference sequence). The CDR3 region is CASSFGTTDTQYF. The CDR3 DNA is TGTGCCAGCAGTTTCGGGACCACAGATACGCAGTATTTT.